This is a list of T cell receptor beta chains from one sample in a study of blood T cell repertoires in COVID-19. Clones were sequenced by immunoSEQ multiplex PCR, and TCRdb holds only the in-frame ones, with some missing. The data contain roughly 180,000 clones, more than 65% of them singletons. Sequences were obtained from PBMCs or T cells enriched from blood (not recorded which). These receptors all stem from a woman aged 35 to 49 with acute COVID-19. CDR3s include the opening cysteine and the closing phenylalanine or tryptophan. Fields, in order: D gene, J gene, clone size, V gene, CDR3 DNA, CDR3 protein. D genes are given only for firm matches. Part of the rows lack a size; the others show once, few, many or a class for expanded clones.

d_call: NA; j_call: TRBJ2-3; clone_size: NA; v_call: TRBV19; cdr3_nt: TGTGCCAGTAGCCCCGCGGGTGGAGATACGCAGTATTTT; cdr3_aa: CASSPAGGDTQYF
d_call: NA; j_call: TRBJ2-5; clone_size: NA; v_call: TRBV6-4; cdr3_nt: TGTGCCAGCAGTGCCCTAGGAGCGGAGACCCAGTACTTC; cdr3_aa: CASSALGAETQYF
d_call: NA; j_call: TRBJ2-6; clone_size: NA; v_call: TRBV7-2; cdr3_nt: TGTGCCAGCAGCTATCTAGGGGGAGGGCGAGTAGATGGGGCCAACGTCCTGACTTTC; cdr3_aa: CASSYLGGGRVDGANVLTF
d_call: NA; j_call: TRBJ1-2; clone_size: NA; v_call: TRBV28; cdr3_nt: TGTGCCAGCAGCTCCGTGGCGGCAGGGGTATACTATGGCTACACCTTC; cdr3_aa: CASSSVAAGVYYGYTF
d_call: TRBD1; j_call: TRBJ2-7; clone_size: NA; v_call: TRBV27; cdr3_nt: TGTGCCAGCAGTTTGGGGACAGGGGGCGCGGAGCAGTACTTC; cdr3_aa: CASSLGTGGAEQYF
d_call: NA; j_call: TRBJ1-2; clone_size: once; v_call: TRBV29-1; cdr3_nt: TGCAGCGTTGAGATCAACATCGACAGATTATATGGCTACACCTTC; cdr3_aa: CSVEINIDRLYGYTF
d_call: TRBD1; j_call: TRBJ2-5; clone_size: once; v_call: TRBV10-3; cdr3_nt: TGTGCCAGCCGACAGGGTGGGGCCGAGACCCAGTACTTC; cdr3_aa: CASRQGGAETQYF
d_call: TRBD1; j_call: TRBJ1-1; clone_size: NA; v_call: TRBV6-5; cdr3_nt: TGTGCCAGCAGTTACTCGACGGGACAGGGCGAGGCTGAAGCTTTCTTT; cdr3_aa: CASSYSTGQGEAEAFF
d_call: NA; j_call: TRBJ1-2; clone_size: NA; v_call: TRBV27; cdr3_nt: TGTGCCAGCAGTTTATGGGGCAGGGATGGCTACACCTTC; cdr3_aa: CASSLWGRDGYTF
d_call: TRBD2; j_call: TRBJ2-3; clone_size: NA; v_call: TRBV18; cdr3_nt: TGTGCCAGCTCACCCTCGCGTGGGGGGGGAACAGATACGCAGTATTTT; cdr3_aa: CASSPSRGGGTDTQYF
d_call: NA; j_call: TRBJ2-6; clone_size: NA; v_call: TRBV6-1; cdr3_nt: TGTGCCAGCAGTGAAAGTCCACTCCTGCGAGGTGGGGCCAACGTCCTGACTTTC; cdr3_aa: CASSESPLLRGGANVLTF
d_call: TRBD2; j_call: TRBJ2-1; clone_size: NA; v_call: TRBV5-1; cdr3_nt: TGCGCCAGCTCCCGGACTAGCGGGTCTTACAATGAGCAGTTCTTC; cdr3_aa: CASSRTSGSYNEQFF
d_call: NA; j_call: TRBJ2-3; clone_size: few; v_call: TRBV19; cdr3_nt: TGTGCCAGTAGAGCCCCGGCGGCGGGTGATACGCAGTATTTT; cdr3_aa: CASRAPAAGDTQYF